Following are 7 T cell receptor beta chains from one sample sequenced in a study of T cells in Graves' hyperthyroidism and ophthalmopathy. There were TCR beta CDR3 regions amplified from RNA transcripts. An initial round of RT-PCR targeting the TCR CDR3 relied on the HTBI primer set. TCRdb ran MiXCR on the multiplex PCR reads and lists one entry per CDR3 protein. The table lists 600,000 or so distinct CDR3 sequences, roughly 14% of them singletons. The sample taken for sequencing was blood. The receptors originated from a woman aged 50 to 60 with Graves' ophthalmopathy.

V and J are TRBV18 and TRBJ1-2; 7 positions agree with TRBD1. This CDR3 region has 15 residues. Germline CDR1 reads KGHSH; CDR2 reads LQKENI. Trimming cost V 2 bases and J 4 bases; bases outside gene matches: 7. The CDR3 here is CASSPTGAPGYGYTF. In DNA, the CDR3 is TGTGCCAGCTCACCAACAGGGGCCCCGGGCTATGGCTACACCTTC.

The sample holds a few counts of this clonotype. The gene calls are TRBV5-1 and TRBJ2-1; the match to TRBD2 covers 10 bases. Germline V gene data show CDR1 as SGHRS and CDR2 as YFSETQ. The CDR3 is 16 amino acids. V lost 4 bases to trimming and J lost 3 bases; unmatched junction nucleotides: 7. CDR3 DNA: TGCGCCAGCAGCCCCAGGACTAGCGGCTACTACAATGAGCAGTTCTTC. Translating gives CASSPRTSGYYNEQFF.

DNA of the CDR3: TGTGCCAGCAGGAGGGGGCGCAGGGTTGGTAATTCACCCCTCCACTTT. Amino acid sequence: CASRRGRRVGNSPLHF. V gene TRBV27 combines with J gene TRBJ1-6, with 7 bases lining up with TRBD1. With V trimmed by 6 bases and J by 6 bases, 11 bases remained unmatched. Germline CDR1 and CDR2: MNHEY and SMNVEV (reference sequence). The CDR3 loop spans 16 amino acids.

The chain links TRBV30 to TRBJ2-5; no firm D call. The germline CDR1 and CDR2 sequences are GTSNPN and SVGIG (reference sequence). This CDR3 comprises 13 residues. With 0 bases removed from V and 4 bases from J, the gap between germline ends came to 9 bases. The DNA of the CDR3 is TGTGCCTGGAGTGTAGGTCTCGGAGAGACCCAGTACTTC. The encoded protein is CAWSVGLGETQYF.

The sample holds many counts of this clonotype. The J gene is TRBJ2-7, the V gene TRBV20-1; a weak D match, TRBD2 (6 bases). Germline V gives CDR1 DFQATT, CDR2 SNEGSKA (reference sequence). V was clipped by 1 base and J by 0 bases, with 13 bases between them. This CDR3 is 15 amino acids long. This CDR3 is CSARGPTRVSYEQYF. The CDR3 DNA reads as TGCAGTGCTAGAGGCCCGACTAGAGTCTCCTACGAGCAGTACTTC.

This clonotype was seen a few times. The rearrangement uses TRBV20-1 and TRBJ2-7; 13 bases match TRBD2. V gave up 4 bases and J gave up 2 bases; unmatched junction bases: 8. The germline gives CDR1 DFQATT, CDR2 SNEGSKA (reference sequence). The CDR3 loop spans 16 amino acids. CDR3 sequence (DNA): TGCAGTGCTATTGGGACTAGCGGGGCTCTCGCCTACGAGCAGTACTTC. Amino acids: CSAIGTSGALAYEQYF.

This chain links TRBV4-1 with TRBJ1-2; tentative D call: TRBD1 (5 bases). The CDR3 spans 18 residues. V was pared by 2 bases and J by 5 bases, with 24 bases between. The germline V gene has CDR1 MGHRA and CDR2 YSYEKL. The CDR3 DNA sequence: TGCGCCAGCAGCCAACTGGGGCAGACGGCGCCGAGGGGATATGGCTACACCTTC. Residues: CASSQLGQTAPRGYGYTF.